This is a list of T cell receptor beta chains from one sample in a study of blood T cells in healthy people across ages. TCRdb independently ran MiXCR on the 5' RACE reads; one entry per CDR3 protein. The repertoire includes around 1.5 million distinct CDR3 sequences, 45% to 70% of them detected once, and 6.5% to 8% sits in the top ten. Sequenced sample: blood. The receptors were sampled from a man in his late teens or twenties in good health. The CDR3 runs from the conserved cysteine through the conserved F or W. D genes are given only for firm matches. Rows may omit the clone size; those that give it use once, few, many or a size class.

NA	TRBD2	TRBV6-4	TRBJ2-5	CANRLAEEETQYF	TGTGCCAATCGACTAGCGGAGGAAGAGACCCAGTACTTC
NA	TRBD2	TRBV15	TRBJ2-7	CATSRAGHEQYF	TGTGCCACCAGCCGAGCGGGACACGAGCAGTACTTC
NA	NA	TRBV6-5	TRBJ1-5	CASRTSGRGAQPQHF	TGTGCCAGCAGAACCTCGGGACGGGGGGCTCAGCCCCAGCATTTT
NA	NA	TRBV5-5	TRBJ2-4	CASSGYKRSDIQYF	TGTGCCAGCAGCGGTTATAAGAGGTCTGACATTCAGTACTTC
NA	NA	TRBV2	TRBJ2-5	CATLLETQYF	TGTGCCACCCTGCTAGAGACCCAGTACTTC
NA	TRBD2	TRBV27	TRBJ2-1	CASSQIAGGFYEQFF	TGTGCCAGCAGTCAAATAGCGGGGGGGTTCTATGAGCAGTTCTTC
NA	TRBD1	TRBV6-2/TRBV6-3	TRBJ2-7	CASSPGQGHSSYEQYF	TGTGCCAGCAGTCCGGGACAGGGGCACAGCTCCTACGAGCAGTACTTC
NA	TRBD2	TRBV28	TRBJ2-7	CASLLGLAGSSYEQYF	TGTGCCAGTTTATTGGGACTAGCGGGGAGCTCCTACGAGCAGTACTTC
NA	TRBD2	TRBV10-1	TRBJ2-5	CASSEQLAGAAETQYF	TGCGCCAGCAGTGAACAACTAGCGGGAGCAGCAGAGACCCAGTACTTC
NA	NA	TRBV20-1	TRBJ2-5	CSARADLGRSYNEQYF	TGCAGTGCTAGAGCCGACCTCGGAAGATCCTACAATGAGCAGTACTTC
NA	NA	TRBV11-2	TRBJ2-7	CASSLVPGQVREQYF	TGTGCCAGCAGCTTAGTGCCGGGACAAGTACGCGAGCAGTACTTC
NA	NA	TRBV12-3/TRBV12-4	TRBJ1-2	CASSFRDSGGGYTF	TGTGCCAGCAGTTTTCGGGATTCGGGCGGCGGCTACACCTTC
few	NA	TRBV5-5	TRBJ1-5	CASSQGLSFNQPQHF	TGTGCCAGCAGCCAGGGACTGTCCTTTAATCAGCCCCAGCATTTT
NA	NA	TRBV7-2	TRBJ1-2	CASSSQGVGGYGYTF	TGTGCCAGCAGCTCACAGGGTGTGGGTGGCTATGGCTACACCTTC
NA	NA	TRBV27	TRBJ2-1	CASSEGENEQFF	TGTGCCAGCAGTGAGGGAGAGAATGAGCAGTTCTTC
NA	NA	TRBV20-1	TRBJ1-5	CSARAQLSNQPQHF	TGCAGTGCTAGAGCTCAACTTAGCAATCAGCCCCAGCATTTT
NA	NA	TRBV9	TRBJ2-1	CASSVETGSSYNEQFF	TGTGCCAGCAGCGTAGAAACAGGGAGCTCCTACAATGAGCAGTTCTTC
NA	NA	TRBV7-2	TRBJ2-5	CASSPRAWETQYF	TGTGCCAGCAGCCCGCGGGCGTGGGAGACCCAGTACTTC
NA	NA	TRBV25-1	TRBJ1-1	CASTPGPLNTEAFF	TGTGCCAGCACCCCCGGGCCCTTGAACACTGAAGCTTTCTTT
NA	TRBD2	TRBV27	TRBJ2-5	CASSFGLGSKTQYF	TGTGCCAGCAGTTTTGGACTAGGCTCTAAGACCCAGTACTTC
few	TRBD1	TRBV20-1	TRBJ2-7	CSAVTGLGYEQYF	TGCAGTGCTGTGACAGGGCTAGGCTACGAGCAGTACTTC
NA	TRBD2	TRBV29-1	TRBJ2-7	CSVEDLGASGSSYEQYF	TGCAGCGTGGAAGATCTTGGGGCTAGCGGAAGCTCCTACGAGCAGTACTTC
NA	NA	TRBV14	TRBJ2-1	CASSQVGASYNEQFF	TGTGCCAGCAGCCAGGTGGGGGCTTCCTACAATGAGCAGTTCTTC
NA	TRBD1	TRBV6-6	TRBJ2-2	CASSLTGDTGELFF	TGTGCCAGCAGCCTTACAGGGGACACCGGGGAGCTGTTTTTT
once	NA	TRBV4-1	TRBJ2-7	CASSRARSSYEQYF	TGCGCCAGCAGCCGAGCAAGATCCTCCTACGAGCAGTACTTC